The clone carrying this T cell receptor (beta chain) has only one observation. What it binds is not known. This entry is derived from a study of cytomegalovirus exposure and HLA in healthy donors. Findings of the study overall: Accurate prediction of HLA-A and HLA-B alleles (for most subjects) was reportedly achieved from TCR beta sequences. Later, an analysis showed that TCR beta chains associated with HLA were more clonally expanded than others that were equally common.

In the PCR, 60 Vbeta and 13 Jbeta primers were used. Produced via immunoSEQ multiplex PCR; TCRdb's table is partial and in-frame only. There are 100,000 to 150,000 clones in the sample; roughly four fifths occur only once, and around 3% lies in the top ten. CDR1 and CDR2 from the germline V gene are SGDLS and YYNGEE. The V and J ends lost 0 bases and 4 bases, in that order; junction bases with no gene match: 4. This CDR3 is 15 amino acids long. Sequencing was performed on PBMCs. This chain links TRBV9 with TRBJ1-2, with 9 bases matching TRBD1. This receptor was obtained from a boy aged 2-9 years in good health and CMV-seronegative. The CDR3 loop reads CASSVEGTGSYGYTF. The CDR3 region has the DNA TGTGCCAGCAGCGTAGAAGGGACAGGGAGCTATGGCTACACCTTC.